This T cell receptor beta chain stems from a study of radiation and T cells in renal cell carcinoma. Time point reported: blood 4 weeks post-SBRT, at nephrectomy. Treatment reported: 15 Gy SBRT to primary tumor, nephrectomy 4 weeks later. Losses at the gene ends were 3 bases for V and 6 bases for J; bases not matched to a gene: 7. The CDR3 totals 14 residues. In germline, CDR1 is SGHRS, CDR2 YFSETQ. Clones were read by immunoSEQ multiplex PCR, and TCRdb kept only the in-frame ones, dropping some. The table lists about 150,000 clones, less than 90% of them singletons. This chain uses TRBV5-1 with TRBJ2-3, with 7 bases matching TRBD1. Specimen: blood, collected from a patient whose treatment included radiotherapy and nephrectomy. The TCR sequence derives from a woman aged 50 to 60 with renal cell carcinoma. CDR3 DNA: TGCGCCAGCAGCTGGGGGACAGCATCCGATACGCAGTATTTT. Amino acids: CASSWGTASDTQYF.